The TCR beta chain under discussion was sequenced for a study of technical replicates of blood from a few donors (dated by TCRdb to about 2017). This clone was seen only a few times. It has no known antigen specificity. No base-level quality is on record; no much larger clone is a single base apart. V is shortened by 3 bases, J by 3 bases, and the region joining them spans 12 bases. CDR1 is given as MNHEY and CDR2 as SMNVEV, both from the germline V gene (reference sequence). The CDR3 sequence holds 16 residues, the cysteine and phenylalanine included. The retained sequence is limited to the CDR3, 48 bases, with the frame set at the first base. The library relied on the immunoSEQ multiplex PCR assay. The table was pulled from immuneACCESS by TCRdb, which kept in-frame rearrangements only. Such tables lose some clones; where checked, under half of the loss comes from unresolved V genes, and the rest has no known cause. Recorded for this sample are tens of thousands of clones; 80% to 90% of them occurred a single time. The top ten hold approximately 5% of the sample.

Material for sequencing was PBMCs. The rearrangement joined TRBV27 to TRBJ2-6, with the D gene too uncertain to name. The sequence derives from a human donor in good health. Some clones in this sample may be carry-over from other donors' samples. CDR3 sequence: CASSFTLGGGANVLTF. The DNA sequence reads TGTGCCAGCAGTTTCACTCTCGGTGGTGGGGCCAACGTCCTGACTTTC.